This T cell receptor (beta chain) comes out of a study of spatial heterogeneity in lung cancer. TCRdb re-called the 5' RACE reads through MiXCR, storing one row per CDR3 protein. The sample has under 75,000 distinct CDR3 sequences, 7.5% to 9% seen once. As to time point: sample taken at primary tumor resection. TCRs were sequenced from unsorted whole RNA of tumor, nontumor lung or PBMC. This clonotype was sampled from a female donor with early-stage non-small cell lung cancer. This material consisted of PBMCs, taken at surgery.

CDR3 in amino acids: CASSSSGGSYNEQFF. The DNA of the CDR3 is TGTGCCAGCAGTTCTAGCGGGGGTTCCTACAATGAGCAGTTCTTC. V is TRBV12-3 or TRBV12-4 and J is TRBJ2-1; 10 bases agree with TRBD2. The V gene end was trimmed by 4 bases and the J gene end by 1 base; junction bases not matched to a gene: 1. The length of the CDR3 is 15 residues.